The 27 T cell receptor beta chains in this list originate from one sample, sequenced in a study of liver allograft versus peripheral blood T cells. Study overall: Hepatic allograft T cell receptor repertoires were evaluated relative to those present in recipients' peripheral blood.

TCRdb itself ran the reads through MiXCR, one entry per CDR3 protein. The sample includes some 7,800 distinct CDR3 sequences, about 15% seen only once; the top ten take 1.1% to 1.5%. These receptors were obtained from a human patient who had a liver transplant. Part of the T cell pool may stem from the graft donor.

This clonotype occurred a few times. This sequence joins TRBV7-9 and TRBJ2-3; D possibly corresponds to TRBD1 (5 bases). CDR3 size: 15 residues. Germline loops: CDR1 SEHNR, CDR2 FQNEAQ (reference sequence). Trimming removed 3 bases at V and 0 bases at J, with 10 bases between. The CDR3 sequence: CASSFGQGSTDTQYF. In nucleotides, the CDR3 is TGTGCCAGCAGCTTCGGTCAGGGAAGCACAGATACGCAGTATTTT.

Relative to its sample, this clonotype is medium-sized. The chain couples TRBV19 to TRBJ1-1, with 8 bases lining up with TRBD1. In germline, CDR1 is LNHDA, CDR2 SQIVND (reference sequence). There are 12 residues in the CDR3. V shed 7 bases and J 3 bases; nucleotides not matched to a gene: 1. CDR3 bases: TGTGCCAGTACGACAGGGGACACTGAAGCTTTCTTT. Translated, it gives CASTTGDTEAFF.

This clonotype occurred a few times. The CDR3 protein is CASSPGAYEQYF. The CDR3 coding sequence is TGTGCCAGCAGTCCCGGCGCCTACGAGCAGTACTTC. The chain couples TRBV6-5 to TRBJ2-7; D is undetermined. V was pared by 5 bases and J by 2 bases, with 7 bases between. Germline CDR1 reads MNHEY; CDR2 reads SVGAGI. The CDR3 has 12 amino acids.

This clonotype turned up a few times. This chain connects TRBV9 to TRBJ2-1; D possibly matches TRBD1 or TRBD2 (6 bases each). The CDR3 contains 16 residues. The germline V gene encodes CDR1 SGDLS and CDR2 YYNGEE. The V end lost 0 bases, the J end lost 0 bases, and 10 bases lay between the germline ends. The CDR3 DNA follows: TGTGCCAGCAGCGTAGGGGGGGCGGGCTCCTACAATGAGCAGTTCTTC. This translates into CASSVGGAGSYNEQFF. The full variable domain, in which reference TRBV9 and TRBJ2-1 provide the parts outside the CDR3, is DSGVTQTPKHLITATGQRVTLRCSPRSGDLSVYWYQQSLDQGLQFLIQYYNGEERAKGNILERFSAQQFPDLHSELNLSSLELGDSALYFCASSVGGAGSYNEQFFGPGTRLTVL.

Only a few counts were recorded for this clonotype. The J gene is TRBJ1-1, the V gene TRBV2, with a possible D match to TRBD1 (5 bases). The V end lost 6 bases, the J end lost 8 bases, and 13 bases lay between the germline ends. The V gene's germline CDR1 is SNHLY and CDR2 FYNNEI. The CDR3 totals 12 residues. CDR3 sequence (DNA): TGTGCCAGCAGGCCGCCTGGGGACGAAGCTTTCTTT. Translating gives CASRPPGDEAFF.

This clonotype was observed many times. This chain uses TRBV12-3 or TRBV12-4 with TRBJ1-1; D not certain. V shed 8 bases and J shed 0 bases, with 4 bases lying between them. This CDR3 spans 11 amino acids. CDR3 sequence reads: CASRLNTEAFF. Written as DNA, the CDR3 is TGTGCCAGCCGATTGAACACTGAAGCTTTCTTT.

Sample share makes this clonotype medium-sized (0.01 to 0.1%). The chain is built from TRBV7-9 and TRBJ2-2; 8 bases match TRBD1. The V segment lost 4 bases and the J segment 5 bases; nucleotides outside the gene matches: 6. CDR3 length equals 15 residues. Germline CDR1 and CDR2: SEHNR and FQNEAQ (reference sequence). The CDR3 nucleotides are TGTGCCAGCAGCTCCGACAGGGGACAAACCGGGGAGCTGTTTTTT. It encodes CASSSDRGQTGELFF.

This clonotype is labeled as medium-sized. V gene TRBV19 combines with J gene TRBJ2-7, with a weak D call TRBD1 (7 bases). Germline CDR1 reads LNHDA; CDR2 reads SQIVND (reference sequence). This CDR3 region has 14 residues. Between the trimmed V and J ends, which lost 8 bases and 3 bases, there was a span of 17 bases. The chain's CDR3 is CASAPFQGGYEQYF. The CDR3 DNA sequence: TGTGCCAGTGCCCCTTTCCAGGGGGGCTACGAGCAGTACTTC.

Sample share makes this clonotype medium-sized (0.01 to 0.1%). CDR3 in DNA: TGTGCCAGCAGTTACTCGGGGGTTGAAGCCTCTAACTATGGCTACACCTTC. Its translation is CASSYSGVEASNYGYTF. V gene TRBV6-5 combines with J gene TRBJ1-2; tentative D call: TRBD1 (5 bases). Germline V gives CDR1 MNHEY, CDR2 SVGAGI. V was trimmed by 0 bases and J by 0 bases, leaving 14 bases between them. The length of the CDR3 is 17 residues.

Judged by abundance, this clonotype is medium-sized (0.01 to 0.1%). The rearrangement links TRBV6-5 to TRBJ2-1; the match to TRBD2 covers 13 bases. In germline, CDR1 is MNHEY, CDR2 SVGAGI. V gave up 6 bases and J gave up 4 bases; unmatched junction bases: 3. CDR3 length: 15 residues. CDR3 coding DNA: TGTGCCAGCAGGGAGACTAGCGGGGGGTACAATGAGCAGTTCTTC. This sequence encodes CASRETSGGYNEQFF.

This clonotype is medium-sized in the sample. The chain joins TRBV19 to TRBJ1-2, with no clear D. V was trimmed by 5 bases and J by 0 bases, leaving 16 bases between them. In germline, CDR1 is LNHDA, CDR2 SQIVND (reference sequence). The CDR3 length is 16 residues. CDR3 sequence (DNA): TGTGCCAGTAGTTCTGGCCAGGTCGCCTCTAACTATGGCTACACCTTC. It translates to CASSSGQVASNYGYTF.

This clonotype is medium-sized by share. The chain recombines TRBV29-1 with TRBJ2-7; a weak D match, TRBD1 (6 bases). V shed 4 bases and J shed 5 bases, with 12 bases lying between them. Germline loops: CDR1 SQVTM, CDR2 ANQGSEA. The CDR3 is 12 amino acids. The CDR3 loop is CSVGLGADEQYF. The CDR3 bases are TGCAGCGTTGGTTTGGGGGCAGACGAGCAGTACTTC.

By share, this clonotype ranks as medium-sized (0.01 to 0.1%). The J gene is TRBJ1-1, the V gene TRBV20-1, with a tentative D call TRBD1 (6 bases). Germline CDR1 DFQATT, CDR2 SNEGSKA (reference sequence). Trimming stripped 5 bases from V and 0 bases from J, with 13 bases between. The length of the CDR3 is 14 residues. CDR3 DNA: TGCAGTGCTCTTTGGACAGCGATGAACACTGAAGCTTTCTTT. This translates into CSALWTAMNTEAFF.

Within the sample, this clonotype is medium-sized (0.01 to 0.1%). The chain joins TRBV19 to TRBJ1-2; D possibly corresponds to TRBD1 (5 bases). V dropped 2 bases and J dropped 3 bases, with 16 bases sitting between them. The CDR3 loop spans 16 amino acids. The germline gives CDR1 LNHDA, CDR2 SQIVND (reference sequence). The CDR3 protein is CASSIILQRDYYGYTF. DNA of the CDR3: TGTGCCAGTAGTATAATCCTTCAGAGGGACTACTATGGCTACACCTTC.

This clonotype is classed as medium-sized. The chain recombines TRBV5-5 with TRBJ2-2, with D perhaps matching TRBD1 or TRBD2 (5 bases each). With 3 bases removed from V and 6 bases from J, the gap between germline ends came to 24 bases. Germline-derived CDR1 and CDR2 are SGHKS and YYEKEE (reference sequence). This CDR3 is 18 amino acids long. CDR3 region: CASSSSSFQGRAAGELFF. The CDR3 DNA sequence: TGTGCCAGCAGCTCCTCCTCCTTCCAGGGTAGAGCGGCCGGGGAGCTGTTTTTT.

This clonotype was seen repeatedly, ten times or more. The chain employs TRBV6-5 and TRBJ1-2, with D perhaps matching TRBD1 (5 bases). The CDR3 covers 13 residues. CDR1 is MNHEY, CDR2 SVGAGI, per germline. Trimming shortened V by 4 bases and J by 4 bases, and 10 bases separated the two germline ends. The CDR3 region has the DNA TGTGCCAGCAGTTTGGGCAGGGCCTATGGCTACACCTTC. Amino acids: CASSLGRAYGYTF.

This clonotype is labeled as medium-sized. The V gene is TRBV19, the J gene TRBJ1-2; D possibly corresponds to TRBD1 (5 bases). V was trimmed by 8 bases and J by 0 bases, leaving 13 bases between them. The CDR3 loop spans 14 amino acids. Germline CDR1 LNHDA, CDR2 SQIVND (reference sequence). CDR3 nucleotides: TGTGCCAGTCTGGGGGTCTTTACTAACTATGGCTACACCTTC. This gives the protein CASLGVFTNYGYTF.

This clonotype is termed medium-sized (0.01 to 0.1%). The chain is built from TRBV18 and TRBJ1-2; D gene ambiguous. CDR3 length: 13 residues. Between the trimmed V and J ends, which lost 3 bases and 3 bases, there was a span of 8 bases. Germline V CDR1 and CDR2: KGHSH, LQKENI. This chain's CDR3 is CASSPQRYYGYTF. DNA of the CDR3: TGTGCCAGCTCACCTCAGAGGTACTATGGCTACACCTTC.

In this sample, this clonotype is medium-sized. As DNA, the CDR3 is TGTGCCATCAGTGAGAATCTGGTTGGGGCCAACGTCCTGACTTTC. It encodes CAISENLVGANVLTF. V gene TRBV10-3 combines with J gene TRBJ2-6; D is unresolved. Trimming removed 2 bases from V and 3 bases from J, with 8 bases in between. The CDR3 has 15 amino acids. CDR1 ENHRY and CDR2 SYGVKD come from the germline V gene.

This clonotype was seen only a few times. V and J are TRBV2 and TRBJ2-1, with 12 bases aligning to TRBD2. Trimming removed 9 bases from V and 7 bases from J; junction bases left unmatched: 7. The CDR3 sequence is 14 residues long. Germline assignment: CDR1 SNHLY and CDR2 FYNNEI. The CDR3 loop is CASSTSGGWNEQFF. DNA for the CDR3: TGTGCCAGTTCCACTAGCGGGGGGTGGAATGAGCAGTTCTTC.

By its share, this clonotype is medium-sized (0.01 to 0.1%). CDR3 sequence reads: CASSPPGSSSYEQYF. CDR3 in DNA: TGTGCCAGCTCACCGCCCGGTTCCAGCTCCTACGAGCAGTACTTC. V gene TRBV18 combines with J gene TRBJ2-7, with D unclear. Per germline, CDR1 KGHSH and CDR2 LQKENI. This CDR3 has 15 amino acids. V lost 3 bases to trimming and J lost 0 bases, with 12 bases between them.

The chain links TRBV24-1 to TRBJ1-5, with D possibly matching TRBD1 (5 bases). Trimming took off 8 bases at V and 0 bases at J, with 7 bases between the two ends. Germline V gene lookup returns CDR1 KGHDR and CDR2 SFDVKD. This CDR3 comprises 13 residues. The CDR3 sequence: CATKQDSNQPQHF. The CDR3 region has the DNA TGTGCCACCAAACAGGATAGCAATCAGCCCCAGCATTTT.

This clonotype has just a few counts. Sequence at one end of the junction differs from germline and may be a read error. The chain employs TRBV7-3 and TRBJ1-1; tentative D call: TRBD1 (5 bases). Per the germline V gene, CDR1 is SGHTA and CDR2 is FQGTGA. This CDR3 is 15 amino acids long. DNA for the CDR3: TGTGTCAGCAGTTCTCATGGAGGGGAGATTACTGAAGCTTTCTTT. Translating gives CVSSSHGGEITEAFF. Full variable domain (outside the CDR3, taken from reference TRBV7-3 and TRBJ1-1): GAGVSQTPSNKVTEKGKYVELRCDPISGHTALYWYRQSLGQGPEFLIYFQGTGAADDSGLPNDRFFAVRPEGSVSTLKIQRTERGDSAVYLCVSSSHGGEITEAFFGQGTRLTVV.

A remark on this clonotype: A read error is the likely source, as a far larger clone sits one nucleotide away. The genes are TRBV6-2 or TRBV6-3 and TRBJ1-1; the D gene is possibly TRBD1 (5 bases). Trimming stripped 4 bases from V and 5 bases from J, with 11 bases between. The CDR3 runs to 13 residues. Germline CDR1 is MNHEY and CDR2 is SVGEGT. The CDR3 loop is CASSLNRKTEAFF. CDR3 coding DNA: TGTGCCAGCAGTTTAAACAGGAAAACTGAAGCTTTCTTT.

This clonotype is termed medium-sized. This chain connects TRBV18 to TRBJ1-1, with D uncertain. CDR1 and CDR2 from the germline V gene are KGHSH and LQKENI. The CDR3 length is 12 residues. Trimming left V 3 bases short and J 8 bases short, with 10 bases between. In nucleotides, the CDR3 is TGTGCCAGCTCACCCTTAGAGGGAGAAGCTTTCTTT. It specifies CASSPLEGEAFF.

This clonotype is classed as medium-sized. J is TRBJ1-2 and V is TRBV18; TRBD1 matches at 8 bases. This CDR3 region has 15 residues. The junction had 5 bases not matched to a gene; V was cut back by 5 bases and J by 0 bases. Germline V lookup: CDR1 KGHSH, CDR2 LQKENI. The CDR3 reads CASSARQGSNYGYTF. The CDR3 nucleotides are TGTGCCAGCTCAGCCCGACAGGGGTCTAACTATGGCTACACCTTC.

The V and J genes are TRBV6-5 and TRBJ1-1; no clear D gene. V was shortened by 4 bases and J by 8 bases, with 11 bases between the two germline ends. This CDR3 has 12 residues. Germline V gives CDR1 MNHEY, CDR2 SVGAGI. CDR3 region: CASSSRTGEAFF. The CDR3 nucleotides are TGTGCCAGCAGTTCCAGGACCGGGGAAGCTTTCTTT.